This T cell receptor beta chain comes out of a study of blood T cells in healthy people across ages. As for the study in general: There was about one barcoded beta molecule captured by template switching per two T cells.

Trimming stripped 8 bases from V and 4 bases from J, with 14 bases between. The CDR3 loop spans 13 amino acids. Germline values: CDR1 MDHEN, CDR2 SYDVKM. In terms of origin and age, donors were healthy Caucasian individuals from Russia aged roughly 6 to 100. The authors ran a second PCR of 7 to 11 cycles using a sample-barcoded 5' primer and a J-beta primer mix. Per sample, CDR3-containing paired-end reads numbered at least 2.5 million. TCRdb re-analysed the 5' RACE reads in MiXCR, keeping a single row per CDR3 protein. The sample records 1.5 million or so distinct CDR3 sequences, around 42% being singletons.

This clonotype was obtained from a woman aged 18-29 years in good health. The J gene is TRBJ2-5, the V gene TRBV28, with D perhaps assigned TRBD1 or TRBD2 (6 bases each). The sample was blood. The chain's CDR3 is CASQEGGPETQYF. CDR3 DNA: TGTGCCAGCCAAGAGGGGGGTCCAGAGACCCAGTACTTC.